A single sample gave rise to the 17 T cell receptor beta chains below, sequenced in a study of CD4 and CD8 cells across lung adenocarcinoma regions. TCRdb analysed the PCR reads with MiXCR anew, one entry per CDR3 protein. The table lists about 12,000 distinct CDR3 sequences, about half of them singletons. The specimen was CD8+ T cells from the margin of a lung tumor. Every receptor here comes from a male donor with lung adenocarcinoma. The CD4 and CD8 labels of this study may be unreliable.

CDR3 sequence (DNA): TGTGCCAGCAGTTCAGGACAGCTTGAAGCTTTCTTT. Protein sequence: CASSSGQLEAFF. V usage is TRBV12-3 or TRBV12-4 and J usage is TRBJ1-1; possibly TRBD1 for D (6 bases). The CDR3 is made up of 12 amino acids. The ends were cut back, 4 bases at V and 7 bases at J, with 10 bases in the middle.

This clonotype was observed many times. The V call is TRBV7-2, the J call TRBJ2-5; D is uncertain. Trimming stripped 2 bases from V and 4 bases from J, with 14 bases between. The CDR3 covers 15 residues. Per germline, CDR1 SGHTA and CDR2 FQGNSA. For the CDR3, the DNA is TGTGCCAGCAGCTTAATCCAGCTCCCCGGAGAGACCCAGTACTTC. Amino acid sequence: CASSLIQLPGETQYF.

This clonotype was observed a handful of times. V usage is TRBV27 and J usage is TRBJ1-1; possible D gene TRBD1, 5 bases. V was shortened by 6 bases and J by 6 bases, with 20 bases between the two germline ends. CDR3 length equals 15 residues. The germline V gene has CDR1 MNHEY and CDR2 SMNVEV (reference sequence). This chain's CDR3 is CASSLVEGSRAEAFF. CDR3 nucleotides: TGTGCCAGCAGCCTCGTGGAGGGGTCAAGGGCTGAAGCTTTCTTT.

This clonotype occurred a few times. CDR3 sequence reads: CSARDRVHYNEQFF. The DNA for the CDR3 is TGCAGTGCTAGGGACAGGGTCCATTACAATGAGCAGTTCTTC. The V and J genes are TRBV20-1 and TRBJ2-1, with 8 bases matching TRBD1. CDR3 size: 14 residues. The V and J ends lost 3 bases and 4 bases, in that order; junction bases with no gene match: 5. Germline V CDR1 and CDR2: DFQATT, SNEGSKA (reference sequence).

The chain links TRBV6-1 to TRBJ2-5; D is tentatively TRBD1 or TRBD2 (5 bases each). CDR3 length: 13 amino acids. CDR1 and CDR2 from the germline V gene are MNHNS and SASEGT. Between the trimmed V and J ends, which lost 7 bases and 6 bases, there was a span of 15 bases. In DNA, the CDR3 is TGTGCCAGCACCTCTCCAGGGAGTAAGACCCAGTACTTC. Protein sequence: CASTSPGSKTQYF.

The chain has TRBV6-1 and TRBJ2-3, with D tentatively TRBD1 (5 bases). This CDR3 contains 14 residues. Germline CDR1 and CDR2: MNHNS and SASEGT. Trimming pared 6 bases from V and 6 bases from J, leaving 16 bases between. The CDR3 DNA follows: TGTGCCAGCAGCCGCTCAGGGTTCGGCGATACGCAGTATTTT. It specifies CASSRSGFGDTQYF.

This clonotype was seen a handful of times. CDR3 residues: CAVTRGVAGRDNEQFF. CDR3 sequence (DNA): TGTGCCGTAACCCGTGGGGTAGCGGGAAGGGATAATGAGCAGTTCTTC. The rearrangement joins TRBV10-3 to TRBJ2-1; 8 positions match TRBD2. V was clipped by 11 bases and J by 7 bases; unmatched bases: 19. The CDR3 length is 16 residues. In germline, CDR1 is ENHRY, CDR2 SYGVKD.

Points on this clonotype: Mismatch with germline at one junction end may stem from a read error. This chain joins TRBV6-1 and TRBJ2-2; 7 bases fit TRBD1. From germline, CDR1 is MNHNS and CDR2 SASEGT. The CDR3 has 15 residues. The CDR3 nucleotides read TGTGCCAGCAGTCCGACGAGCGGAACCACAGGGGCGCTGTATTTT. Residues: CASSPTSGTTGALYF.

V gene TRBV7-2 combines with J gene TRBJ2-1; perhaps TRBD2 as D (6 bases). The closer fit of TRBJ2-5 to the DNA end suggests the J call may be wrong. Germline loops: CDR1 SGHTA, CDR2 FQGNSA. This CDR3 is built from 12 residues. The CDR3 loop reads CASSFHREAQYF. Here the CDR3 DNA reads TGTGCCAGCAGCTTTCATAGGGAGGCCCAGTACTTC.

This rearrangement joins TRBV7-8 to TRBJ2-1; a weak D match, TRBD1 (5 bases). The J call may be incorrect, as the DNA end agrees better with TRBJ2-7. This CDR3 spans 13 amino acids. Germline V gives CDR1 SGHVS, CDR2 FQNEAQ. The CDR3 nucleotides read TGTGCCAGCAGCCTAAAGGCAGGGTACGAGCAGTACTTC. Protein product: CASSLKAGYEQYF.

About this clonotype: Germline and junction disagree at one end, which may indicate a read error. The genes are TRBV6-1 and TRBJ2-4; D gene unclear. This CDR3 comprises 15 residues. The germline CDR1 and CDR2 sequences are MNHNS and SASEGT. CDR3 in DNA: TGTGCCAGCAGTGAATGGGCCCTCCTCACAGATATTCAGTATTTC. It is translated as CASSEWALLTDIQYF.

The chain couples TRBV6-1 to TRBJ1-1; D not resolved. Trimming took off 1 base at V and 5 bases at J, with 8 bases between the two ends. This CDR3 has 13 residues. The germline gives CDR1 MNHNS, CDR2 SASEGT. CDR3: CASSEVITTEAFF. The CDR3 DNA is TGTGCCAGCAGTGAAGTTATTACAACTGAAGCTTTCTTT.

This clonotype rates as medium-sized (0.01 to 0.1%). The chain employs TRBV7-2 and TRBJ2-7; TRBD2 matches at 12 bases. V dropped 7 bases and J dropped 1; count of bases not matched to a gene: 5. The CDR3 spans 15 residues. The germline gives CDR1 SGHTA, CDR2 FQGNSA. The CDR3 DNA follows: TGTGCCAGCACCTCGGGACTAGCGGGTTCCTACGAGCAGTACTTC. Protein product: CASTSGLAGSYEQYF.

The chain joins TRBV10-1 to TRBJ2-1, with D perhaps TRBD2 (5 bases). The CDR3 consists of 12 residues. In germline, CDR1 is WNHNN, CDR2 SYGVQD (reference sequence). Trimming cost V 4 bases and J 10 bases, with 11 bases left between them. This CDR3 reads CASSGYDYEQFF. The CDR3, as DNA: TGCGCCAGCAGTGGGTACGACTACGAGCAGTTCTTC.

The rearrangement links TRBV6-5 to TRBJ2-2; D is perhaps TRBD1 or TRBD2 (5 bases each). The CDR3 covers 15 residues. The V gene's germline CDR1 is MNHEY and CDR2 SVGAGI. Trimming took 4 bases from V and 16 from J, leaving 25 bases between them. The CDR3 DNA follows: TGTGCCAGCAGTTTCTACACTGGGAACACCGGGGCGCAGTTTTTT. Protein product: CASSFYTGNTGAQFF.

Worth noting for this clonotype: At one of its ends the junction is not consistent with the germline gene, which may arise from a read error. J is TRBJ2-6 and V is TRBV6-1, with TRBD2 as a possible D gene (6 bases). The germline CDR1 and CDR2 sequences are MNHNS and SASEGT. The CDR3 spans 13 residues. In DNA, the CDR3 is TGTGCCAGGATAATGGGAGGCAAAAACACGCAGTATTTC. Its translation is CARIMGGKNTQYF.

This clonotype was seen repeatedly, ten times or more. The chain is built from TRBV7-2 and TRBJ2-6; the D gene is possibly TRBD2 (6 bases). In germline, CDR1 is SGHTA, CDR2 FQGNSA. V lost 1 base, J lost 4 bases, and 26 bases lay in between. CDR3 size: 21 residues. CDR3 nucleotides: TGTGCCAGCAGCTTAGGCCAACTGGTGGCGGGACGGACGGGGGGGGCCAACGTCCTGACTTTC. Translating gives CASSLGQLVAGRTGGANVLTF.